The entry below describes one T cell receptor beta chain. Its antigen specificity is not known. A far more abundant clone sits one base away, making this likely a read error. Using the deep immunoSEQ assay, multiplex PCR amplified TCR CDR3 regions from genomic DNA. Extracted genomic DNA from each cell subset was distributed evenly across all wells of several immunoSEQ 96-well plates, and each plate was treated as a replicate. For unsorted PBMC, each replicate PCR was loaded with about 300 ng genomic DNA, equivalent to 30,000 or so T cell genomes. Unsorted PBMC genomic DNA was sequenced across ten immunoSEQ deep assay plates. Purified libraries were quantified with a Qubit 3.0 fluorometer, sized on a Bioanalyzer 2100, and re-quantified with the KAPA Library Quantification kit. Each immunoSEQ 96-well plate was sequenced on its own single-read 150-cycle Illumina NextSeq 550 flow cell. In the authors' own workflow: Because the immunoSEQ output included only junctional sequences and no quality scores, the filtering could not be the same as the filtering used for full-length reads. To assign V/J genes and CDR3, sequences were annotated against IMGT germline references using PyIR, a Python wrapper for IgBLAST v1.9. Any read was removed if the V/J assignment was weak (E-value above 1e-6), the CDR3 was missing, or the read contained stop codons, out-of-frame junctions, or ambiguous translated residues. A V3J clonotype was defined by an identical inferred V gene, J gene, and CDR3 amino acid sequence. To compute the percentage overlap between repertoires, the number of shared unique clonotypes was divided by the size of the smaller repertoire. Richness of each repertoire was evaluated using RTK rarefaction, the Chao1 estimator, and Recon v2.1 estimates of unobserved clonotypes. This is the immuneACCESS table as TCRdb keeps it, with only in-frame sequences that have V and J called. A part of the clones is gone; compared with another copy, unresolved V genes explain less than half, and the rest is unexplained. V and J calls and clone size come straight from that table; D and trimming were deduced from the DNA. The sample table lists more than 400,000 clones, roughly 80% of them with a count of one. About 13% of the sample goes to the ten largest clones.

The donors were healthy, HIV-negative adults with no recently reported acute infections or vaccinations. Only Caucasian adults living in Nashville, Tennessee, USA were represented among the donors. For unsorted samples, some 100 million PBMCs were counted, and genomic DNA was extracted using the QIAamp DNA Blood Mini kit. After blood collection by leukapheresis, PBMCs were isolated using Ficoll-Histopaque density gradient centrifugation and then cryopreserved in the vapor phase of liquid nitrogen. CDR1 and CDR2 are read off the germline V gene as SNHLY and FYNNEI. The CDR3 covers 14 residues, taking in both the cysteine and the phenylalanine. The only DNA kept is the CDR3, 42 bases in frame from the first base. V drops 2 bases and J drops 4 bases, leaving 12 bases in between. This record comes from a study of shared clonotypes between healthy human individuals (dated by TCRdb to 2020 to 2021). Describing the broader study: A couple of women and three men aged 18 to 49 years were included in the cohort. Different laboratories and diverse techniques were used to prepare libraries and sequence TCR repertoires, to increase sequencing depth and limit assay-specific biases. Leukapheresis yielded between about 0.9 and 10 billion PBMCs per donor. Blood TCR repertoires of a handful of healthy adults were deeply sequenced to estimate repertoire size and the extent of clonotype sharing between individuals.

Overall results and qualifications from the work: The genetic and exposure-history diversity represented was limited by the small number of donors. Pairwise subsampling led to the expectation that sequencing depth would affect the degree of clonotype sharing among donors. Only blood was sampled, and tissue TCR repertoires likely differ from those in blood.

The chain employs TRBV2 and TRBJ2-7, with a tentative D gene TRBD1 over 6 matching bases. The sequencing input was PBMCs. The sequence was obtained from a woman aged 40 to 49 in good health. Some clones in this sample may be carry-over from other donors' samples. The DNA sequence is TGTGCCAGCAGTGAAACCCGACAGGTGTACGAGCAGTACTTC. It translates to CASSETRQVYEQYF.